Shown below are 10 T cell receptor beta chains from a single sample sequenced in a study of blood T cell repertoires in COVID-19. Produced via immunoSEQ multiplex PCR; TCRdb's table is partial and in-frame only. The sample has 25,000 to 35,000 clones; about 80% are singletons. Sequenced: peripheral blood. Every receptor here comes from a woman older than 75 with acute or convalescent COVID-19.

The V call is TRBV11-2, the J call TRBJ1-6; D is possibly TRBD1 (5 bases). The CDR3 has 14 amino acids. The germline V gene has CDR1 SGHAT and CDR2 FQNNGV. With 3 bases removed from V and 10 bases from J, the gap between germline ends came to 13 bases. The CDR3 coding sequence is TGTGCCAGCAGCTTTGACGGGGGACGATCACCCCTCCACTTT. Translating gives CASSFDGGRSPLHF.

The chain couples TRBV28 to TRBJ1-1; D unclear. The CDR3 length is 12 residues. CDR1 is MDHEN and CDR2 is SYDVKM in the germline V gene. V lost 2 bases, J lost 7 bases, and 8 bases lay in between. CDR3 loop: CASSLMRVEAFF. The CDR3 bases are TGTGCCAGCAGTTTAATGAGGGTTGAAGCTTTCTTT.

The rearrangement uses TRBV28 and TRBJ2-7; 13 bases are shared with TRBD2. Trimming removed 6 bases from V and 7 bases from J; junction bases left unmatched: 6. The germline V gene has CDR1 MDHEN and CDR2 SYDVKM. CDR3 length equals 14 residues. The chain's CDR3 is CASSRTSGSQEQYF. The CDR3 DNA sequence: TGTGCCAGCAGCCGGACTAGCGGGAGTCAGGAGCAGTACTTC.

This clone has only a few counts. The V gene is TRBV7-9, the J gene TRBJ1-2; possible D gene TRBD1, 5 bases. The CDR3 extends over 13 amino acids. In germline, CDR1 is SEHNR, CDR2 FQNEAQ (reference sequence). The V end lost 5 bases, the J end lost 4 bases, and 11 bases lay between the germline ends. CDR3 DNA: TGTGCCAGCAGCCCGGGACTTCTCTATGGCTACACCTTC. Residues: CASSPGLLYGYTF.

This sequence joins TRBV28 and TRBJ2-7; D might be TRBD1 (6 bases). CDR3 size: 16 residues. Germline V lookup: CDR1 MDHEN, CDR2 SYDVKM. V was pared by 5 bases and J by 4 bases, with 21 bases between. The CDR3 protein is CASSTRDTPRFYEQYF. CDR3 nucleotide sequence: TGTGCCAGCAGTACCCGGGACACCCCGCGTTTTTACGAGCAGTACTTC.

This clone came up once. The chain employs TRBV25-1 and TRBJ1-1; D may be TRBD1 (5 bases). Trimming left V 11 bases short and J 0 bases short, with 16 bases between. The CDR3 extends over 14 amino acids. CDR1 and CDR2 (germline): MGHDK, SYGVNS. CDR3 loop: CAASPGGLNTEAFF. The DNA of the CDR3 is TGTGCCGCCAGCCCCGGGGGATTGAACACTGAAGCTTTCTTT.

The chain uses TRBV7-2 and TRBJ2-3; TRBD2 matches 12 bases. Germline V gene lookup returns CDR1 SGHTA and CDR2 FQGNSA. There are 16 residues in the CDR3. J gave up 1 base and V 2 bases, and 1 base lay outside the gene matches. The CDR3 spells CASSLRLAGGTDTQYF. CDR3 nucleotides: TGTGCCAGCAGCTTAAGACTAGCGGGAGGCACAGATACGCAGTATTTT.

The CDR3: CASSLTSYEQYF. CDR3 coding DNA: TGTGCCAGCAGTCTTACTAGTTACGAGCAGTACTTC. This chain links TRBV6-2 or TRBV6-3 with TRBJ2-7, with a tentative D call TRBD2 (5 bases). CDR1 and CDR2 from the germline V gene are MNHEY and SVGEGT. This CDR3 has 12 amino acids. V shed 5 bases and J shed 4 bases, with 9 bases lying between them.

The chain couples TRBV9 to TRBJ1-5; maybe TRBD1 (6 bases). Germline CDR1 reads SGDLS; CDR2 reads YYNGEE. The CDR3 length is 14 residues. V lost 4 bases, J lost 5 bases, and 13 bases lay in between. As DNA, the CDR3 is TGTGCCAGCAGCCCTGGACAGATGGATCAGCCCCAGCATTTT. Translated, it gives CASSPGQMDQPQHF.

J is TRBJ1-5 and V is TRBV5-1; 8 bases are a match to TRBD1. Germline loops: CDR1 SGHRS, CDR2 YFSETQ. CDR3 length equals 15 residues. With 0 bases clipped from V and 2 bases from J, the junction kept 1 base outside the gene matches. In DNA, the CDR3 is TGCGCCAGCAGCTTGGAGGGACAGGGCAATCAGCCCCAGCATTTT. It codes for CASSLEGQGNQPQHF.